This T cell receptor (beta chain) comes out of a study of blood T cell repertoires in COVID-19. Study overall: Acute-phase and convalescent COVID-19 samples originated in the United States, Italy and Spain.

This clone was seen once. The protocol was immunoSEQ multiplex PCR, while the TCRdb copy is restricted to in-frame clones and leaves out a portion. This table has 300,000 to 350,000 clones, about 93% appearing once. Germline trimming cut 2 bases from V and 4 bases from J; bases unmatched to any gene: 15. Germline CDR1 reads LGHNA; CDR2 reads YSLEER. The CDR3 runs 18 residues. This sequence was found in a young woman with COVID-19, enrolled during active disease. Material for sequencing was peripheral blood. The chain is built from TRBV4-3 and TRBJ1-2, with TRBD1 matching 8 bases. CDR3 coding DNA: TGCGCCAGCAGCCAACCAAGGACAGGGAGGCCTGTTTTCTATGGCTACACCTTC. It translates to CASSQPRTGRPVFYGYTF.